The T cell receptor (beta chain) described here comes from a study of T cells in localized non-small cell lung cancer. Sequencing was performed with immunoSEQ multiplex PCR; in TCRdb, only in-frame clones are kept and a portion is missing. The sample records about 2,300 clones, approximately 30% being singletons. With respect to this clone: Its specificity is not known.

Germline V CDR1 and CDR2: SGHNT, YENEEA. The CDR3 has 16 residues. V lost 2 bases, J lost 1 base, and 13 bases lay in between. Study-level results: Adjacent lung had a median roughly 53 of the 100 largest tumor clones. Among the tissues sampled, uninvolved adjacent lung had the highest T cell clonality, above tumor. Higher blood T cell density went with longer overall survival. The study sequenced only one region of the tumor. As a result, intratumor heterogeneity could not be excluded and remains possible.

The material was lung tumor tissue, obtained before any cancer treatment. This chain links TRBV11-3 with TRBJ2-3; possible D gene TRBD2, 6 bases. The sequence derives from a male donor aged 60 or over with stage II squamous cell lung carcinoma. The CDR3 DNA reads TGTGCCAGCAGCTTAATCCTGGCTAGCGGCACAGATACGCAGTATTTT. It yields the protein CASSLILASGTDTQYF.